These T cell receptor beta chains were read from a single sample in a study of cytomegalovirus exposure and HLA in healthy donors. Sequenced by immunoSEQ multiplex PCR; TCRdb stores in-frame clones only, minus some. Of roughly 160,000 clones listed, about four fifths are singletons. The sample taken for sequencing was PBMCs. These receptors were taken from a woman aged 45-59 years in good health and CMV-seronegative. Each CDR3 is given with its conserved first and last residue. D genes are given only for firm matches. Clone size is shown for a subset of rows, as once, few, many or a class of expanded clone.

D	J	V	size	DNA	CDR3
NA	TRBJ2-7	TRBV2	NA	TGTGCCAGCAAGACCGGCGGACAGTCATACGAGCAGTACTTC	CASKTGGQSYEQYF
TRBD1	TRBJ2-1	TRBV5-5	NA	TGTGCCAGCAGCTTGGAGGGGACAGGTTACAATGAGCAGTTCTTC	CASSLEGTGYNEQFF
NA	TRBJ2-7	TRBV11-3	once	TGTGCCAGCAGCTCCTTACTGCCCTCCGGGGGTTCCCCATACGAGCAGTACTTC	CASSSLLPSGGSPYEQYF
NA	TRBJ1-5	TRBV19	NA	TGTGCCAGTAGTTCGTCAGGGAATAGCAATCAGCCCCAGCATTTT	CASSSSGNSNQPQHF
TRBD1	TRBJ1-4	TRBV4-2	NA	TGTGCCAGCAGCTACCTTCCACAGGGGGCAACTAATGAAAAACTGTTTTTT	CASSYLPQGATNEKLFF
NA	TRBJ1-2	TRBV4-3	NA	TGCGCCAGCAGCCAAGGAAACCTAGGGGGTGGCTACACCTTC	CASSQGNLGGGYTF
TRBD1	TRBJ1-3	TRBV7-8	NA	TGTGCCAGCAGCTCACGGACAGGGGGCGCTCCCCCTGGAAACACCATATATTTT	CASSSRTGGAPPGNTIYF
NA	TRBJ2-3	TRBV6-4	NA	TGTGCCAGCAGTGCGGACTCATTTACAGATACGCAGTATTTT	CASSADSFTDTQYF
TRBD1	TRBJ1-3	TRBV5-4	few	TGTGCCAGCAGCCAAGACAGGGAGTACTCTGGAAACACCATATATTTT	CASSQDREYSGNTIYF
NA	TRBJ2-3	TRBV7-2	NA	TGTGCCAGCAGCAGGGGGAACACAGATACGCAGTATTTT	CASSRGNTDTQYF
TRBD1	TRBJ1-1	TRBV27	NA	TGTGCCAGCAGTTTCAGGGGGTGGAACACTGAAGCTTTCTTT	CASSFRGWNTEAFF
NA	TRBJ1-1	TRBV28	NA	TGTGCCGCTGGGGGGGCTTTCTTT	CAAGGAFF
NA	TRBJ1-2	TRBV11-2	NA	TGTGCCAGCAGAACGGGACACGACAACTATGGCTACACCTTC	CASRTGHDNYGYTF